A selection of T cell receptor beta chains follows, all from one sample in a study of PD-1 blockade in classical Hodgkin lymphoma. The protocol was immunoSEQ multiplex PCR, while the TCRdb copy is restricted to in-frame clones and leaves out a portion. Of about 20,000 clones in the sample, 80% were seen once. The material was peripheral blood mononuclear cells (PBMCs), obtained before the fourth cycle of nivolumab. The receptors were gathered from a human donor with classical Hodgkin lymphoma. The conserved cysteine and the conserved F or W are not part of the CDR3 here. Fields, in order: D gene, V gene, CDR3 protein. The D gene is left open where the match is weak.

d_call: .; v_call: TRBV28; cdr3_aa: ASSISRGPRAQF
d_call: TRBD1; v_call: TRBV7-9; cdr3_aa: ASSFGQGNYGYT
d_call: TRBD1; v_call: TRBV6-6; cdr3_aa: ASSKRQGPTEAF
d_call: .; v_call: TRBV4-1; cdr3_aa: ASSQDERGVQPQH
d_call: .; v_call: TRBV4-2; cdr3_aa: ASSQGGRTNSPLH
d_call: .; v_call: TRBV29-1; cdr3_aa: SVEGRTDNEQF
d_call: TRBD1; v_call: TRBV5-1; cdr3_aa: ASSSGQVPPVNTIY
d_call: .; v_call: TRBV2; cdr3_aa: ASSEVAGEQF
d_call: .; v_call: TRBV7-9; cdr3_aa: ASSLTGNTEAF
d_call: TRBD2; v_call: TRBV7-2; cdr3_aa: ASSLGLAGGQF
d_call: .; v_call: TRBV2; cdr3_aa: ASSEGINSPLH
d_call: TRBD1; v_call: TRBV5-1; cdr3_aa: ASTPTGNGSPLH
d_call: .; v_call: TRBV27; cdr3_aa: ASSLLGGAQH
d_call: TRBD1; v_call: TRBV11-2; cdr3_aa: ASSRLGQGNPLH
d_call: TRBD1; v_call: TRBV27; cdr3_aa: ASSPLDRTSHEQY
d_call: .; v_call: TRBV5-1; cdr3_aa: ASSPDSQETQY
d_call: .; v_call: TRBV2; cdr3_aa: ASSEAVNQPQH
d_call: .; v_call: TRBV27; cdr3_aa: ASSLSAGNEQF
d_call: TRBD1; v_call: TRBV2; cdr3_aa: ASRTDRGGGYT
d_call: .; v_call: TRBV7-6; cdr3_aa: ASSTGSPETQY
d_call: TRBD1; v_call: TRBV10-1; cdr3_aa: ASSTRRTGGLSSYNEQF
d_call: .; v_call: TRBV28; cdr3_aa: ASRKGSTNQPQH
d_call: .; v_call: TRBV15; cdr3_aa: ATSSCDWNNEQF
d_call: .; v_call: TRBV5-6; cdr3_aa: ASSPPLGRVNQPQH
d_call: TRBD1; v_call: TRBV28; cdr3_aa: ASSSPTGGPWATYTEAF
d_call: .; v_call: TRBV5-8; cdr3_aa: ASRGGGAFGTQY
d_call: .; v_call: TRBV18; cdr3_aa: ASSPQGVYGYT
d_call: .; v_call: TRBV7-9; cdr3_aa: ASSLERPTRWSGELF
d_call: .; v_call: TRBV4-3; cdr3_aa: ASSQLFGSPGEGGYGYT
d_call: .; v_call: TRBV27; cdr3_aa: ASSFQRSNYGYT
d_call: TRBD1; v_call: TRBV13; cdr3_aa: ASSSRQGLTEAF
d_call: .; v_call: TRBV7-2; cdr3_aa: ASNQGPDSHEQY
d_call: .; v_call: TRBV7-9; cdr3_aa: ASSLGVILNIQY
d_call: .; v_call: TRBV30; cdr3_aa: AWKDGQSVSGYT
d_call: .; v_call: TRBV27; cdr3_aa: ASSPYYSGNTIY
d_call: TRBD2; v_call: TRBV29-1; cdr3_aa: SSRGTSGSDEQF
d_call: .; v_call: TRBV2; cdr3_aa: ASSEGRAQETQY
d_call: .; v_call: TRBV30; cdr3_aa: AWSGGTTEAF
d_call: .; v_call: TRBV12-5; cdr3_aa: ASGLGASSFPDTQY
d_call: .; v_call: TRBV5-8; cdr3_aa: ASRRQSTGELF
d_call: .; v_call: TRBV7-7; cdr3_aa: ASSLAGPMSEQF
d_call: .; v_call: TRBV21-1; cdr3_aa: ASSKGSNEQF
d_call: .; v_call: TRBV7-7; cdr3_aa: ASSQGLWETQY
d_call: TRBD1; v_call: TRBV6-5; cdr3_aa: ASSTGQGKAF
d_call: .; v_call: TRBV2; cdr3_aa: ASSGGLSYEQY
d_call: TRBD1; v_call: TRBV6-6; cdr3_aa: ASSIQGFTDTQY
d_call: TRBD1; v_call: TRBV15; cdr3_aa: ATSRDVGTGVEQY
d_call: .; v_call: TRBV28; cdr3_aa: ASTICRVYSMNTEAF
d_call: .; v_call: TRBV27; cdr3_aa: ASSLSRGDTQY
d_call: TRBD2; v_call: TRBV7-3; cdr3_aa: ASSLHVGTSGVTYEQY
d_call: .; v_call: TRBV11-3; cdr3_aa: ASSPWTDNEKLF
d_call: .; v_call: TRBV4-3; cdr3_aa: ASSPMLGQETQY
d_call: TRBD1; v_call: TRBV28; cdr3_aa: ASSSQQGYQETQY
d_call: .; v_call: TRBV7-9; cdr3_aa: ASKEISQTGPRSTGELF
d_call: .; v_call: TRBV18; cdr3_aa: ASSPRQLNTEAF
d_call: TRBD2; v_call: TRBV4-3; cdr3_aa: ASSQEGLGGVDTQY
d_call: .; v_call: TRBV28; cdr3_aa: ASSSPVQPQH
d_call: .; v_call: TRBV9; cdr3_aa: ASSSTGEQY
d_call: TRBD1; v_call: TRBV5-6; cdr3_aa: ASSWGAGGTSSYEQY
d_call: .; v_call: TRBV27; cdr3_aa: ASSPQFGTPLH